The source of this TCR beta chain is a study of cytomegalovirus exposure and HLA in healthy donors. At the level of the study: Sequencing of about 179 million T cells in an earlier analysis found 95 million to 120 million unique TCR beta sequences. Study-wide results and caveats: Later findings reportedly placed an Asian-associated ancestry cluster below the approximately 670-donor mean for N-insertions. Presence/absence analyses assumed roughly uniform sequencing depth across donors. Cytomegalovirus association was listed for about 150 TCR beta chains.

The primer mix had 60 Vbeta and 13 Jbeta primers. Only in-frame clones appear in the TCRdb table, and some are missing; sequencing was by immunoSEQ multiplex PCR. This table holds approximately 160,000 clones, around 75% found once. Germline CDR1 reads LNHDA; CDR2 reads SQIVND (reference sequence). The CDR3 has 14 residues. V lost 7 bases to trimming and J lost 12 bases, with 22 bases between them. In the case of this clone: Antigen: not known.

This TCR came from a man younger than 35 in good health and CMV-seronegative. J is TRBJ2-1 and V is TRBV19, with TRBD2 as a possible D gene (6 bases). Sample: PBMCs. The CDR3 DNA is TGTGCCAGTAACAGAGGCGGGACCCCGCTCGTGCAGTTCTTC. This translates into CASNRGGTPLVQFF.